This T cell receptor beta chain is drawn from a study of OX40 agonist ivuxolimab in advanced cancers. Study-level information: Patients were roughly 87% male with ages roughly 20 to 85, mean 60. Regarding the study as a whole: Low normalized T-cell clonal expansion also characterized some of the nonresponders.

Trimming cost V 0 bases and J 8 bases, with 8 bases left between them. The CDR3 extends over 13 amino acids. CDR1 is MNHEY, CDR2 SVGAGI, per germline. This clone was detected only once. Its matching antigen is unknown. The assay was immunoSEQ multiplex PCR, and TCRdb's table has in-frame clones only and misses some. The table records 30,000 to 40,000 clones, more than 70% of them present only once. Patients were ineligible given autoimmune disease history or systemic immunosuppression. The sequencing used CD4+ or CD8+ T cells sorted from blood, collected in a trial of the OX40 agonist ivuxolimab. This rearrangement joins TRBV6-5 to TRBJ2-1; D perhaps matches TRBD1 (5 bases). This receptor was taken from an adult with an advanced solid tumor such as melanoma, head and neck, liver or kidney cancer. The CDR3 DNA reads TGTGCCAGCAGTTACTCGCAGGGTCATGAGCAGTTCTTC. Translation: CASSYSQGHEQFF.